These T cell receptor beta chains were read from a single sample in a study of T cells in Graves' hyperthyroidism and ophthalmopathy. TCRdb independently ran MiXCR on the multiplex PCR reads; one entry per CDR3 protein. The sample lists around 400,000 distinct CDR3 sequences; 13% were seen once. Source material: blood. These receptors all come from a woman younger than 35 with Graves' hyperthyroidism. Each CDR3 is given with its conserved first and last residue. The D gene is left open where the match is weak. The size entry is marked missing in some rows and otherwise reads once, few, many or a size class.

TRBV10-2	TRBJ2-5	TRBD1	many	TGCGCCAGCAGAGCCGGGACAGCAGATAAAGAGACCCAGTACTTC	CASRAGTADKETQYF
TRBV12-3/TRBV12-4	TRBJ2-7	-	few	TGTGCCAGCAGTTTAGAGGAGATCTACGAGCAGTACTTC	CASSLEEIYEQYF
TRBV15	TRBJ2-6	-	few	TGTGCCACCAGCAGAGATACGGACTCTGGGGCCAACGTCCTGACTTTC	CATSRDTDSGANVLTF
TRBV4-2	TRBJ2-3	-	-	TGTGCCAGCAGCCAAGCCTCACTAGCAGGAGTTGGGGCAGATACGCAGTATTTT	CASSQASLAGVGADTQYF
TRBV28	TRBJ2-2	-	many	TGTGCCAGCCTTCAGACCGGGGAGCTGTTTTTT	CASLQTGELFF
TRBV12-3/TRBV12-4	TRBJ2-2	-	many	TGTGCCAGCAGCTATAATGGTCTGTCCAGGGGCACCGGGGAGCTGTTTTTT	CASSYNGLSRGTGELFF
TRBV27	TRBJ2-7	TRBD2	-	TGTGCCAGCAGTCCCCCGGGGAAGCGGGGCCTCTACGAGCAGTACTTC	CASSPPGKRGLYEQYF
TRBV5-1	TRBJ2-7	TRBD2	many	TGCGCCAGCAGCCCCCTCGGGGGGACCGAGCAGTACTTC	CASSPLGGTEQYF
TRBV5-1	TRBJ2-1	TRBD1	-	TGCGCCAGCAGCTTGACTCCGGGACAGGTGTACAATGAGCAGTTCTTC	CASSLTPGQVYNEQFF
TRBV7-9	TRBJ1-2	-	-	TGTGCCAGCAGCTTAGGGGGCGTGAACGATGGCTACACCTTC	CASSLGGVNDGYTF
TRBV4-2	TRBJ1-5	-	many	TGTGCCAGCAACGCAGGCAATCAGCCCCAGCATTTT	CASNAGNQPQHF
TRBV29-1	TRBJ2-7	-	many	TGCAGCGTGGTCTACGGTCTCTCCTACGAGCAGTACTTC	CSVVYGLSYEQYF
TRBV30	TRBJ2-1	-	many	TGTGCCTGGAGTACCGGGGGTGAGCAGTTCTTC	CAWSTGGEQFF
TRBV4-3	TRBJ2-1	TRBD2	many	TGCGCCAGCAGCCAACAAATAGCGGGAGGAACCTACAATGAGCAGTTCTTC	CASSQQIAGGTYNEQFF
TRBV12-3/TRBV12-4	TRBJ1-1	-	many	TGTGCCAGCCGTCAAGGCGTCCTCTTGAACACTGAAGCTTTCTTT	CASRQGVLLNTEAFF
TRBV20-1	TRBJ2-2	TRBD1	-	TGCAGTGCTTCGAAGCAGGGGGCCGGCGGGGAGCTGTTTTTT	CSASKQGAGGELFF
TRBV9	TRBJ2-1	-	few	TGTGCCAGCAGCGTAGGAGGAGGTAGCGAGCAGTTCTTC	CASSVGGGSEQFF
TRBV9	TRBJ2-3	TRBD1	few	TGTGCCAGCAGCGTTCAGGGGGCTAGCACAGATACGCAGTATTTT	CASSVQGASTDTQYF
TRBV29-1	TRBJ2-1	-	few	TGCAGCGTTGAACTAGTTTCAACTTTCAATGAGCAGTTCTTC	CSVELVSTFNEQFF
TRBV20-1	TRBJ1-1	-	many	TGCAGTGCTAGAGACCGCGTCGTGAACACTGAAGCTTTCTTT	CSARDRVVNTEAFF
TRBV10-3	TRBJ2-1	TRBD1	many	TGTGCCATCACCGGACAGGGGAGGGGTGAGCAGTTCTTC	CAITGQGRGEQFF
TRBV6-2/TRBV6-3	TRBJ1-6	-	many	TGTGCCAGCAGCCAAGGAAGGTATAATTCACCCCTCCACTTT	CASSQGRYNSPLHF
TRBV4-1	TRBJ2-1	TRBD2	-	TGCGCCAGCAGCCAGTATCCGGGACTAGCGGGAGAATCCCACAATGAGCAGTTCTTC	CASSQYPGLAGESHNEQFF
TRBV5-6	TRBJ1-1	-	many	TGTGCCAGCAGCTTGGAGGGGACAACGAACACTGAAGCTTTCTTT	CASSLEGTTNTEAFF
TRBV12-3/TRBV12-4	TRBJ1-1	-	many	TGTGCCAGCAGTTTGTGGGAGAGGGCAGCTTTCTTT	CASSLWERAAFF
TRBV10-3	TRBJ1-5	-	few	TGTGCCATCAGTCAGGCAGGTCCCCATATTAGCCCGCCCCAGCATTTT	CAISQAGPHISPPQHF
TRBV28	TRBJ2-1	-	many	TGTGCCAGCAGACCCGGGGTATCCTACAATGAGCAGTTCTTC	CASRPGVSYNEQFF
TRBV29-1	TRBJ2-2	-	-	TGCAGCGTTGTTTTACAGAACACCGGGGAGCTGTTTTTT	CSVVLQNTGELFF
TRBV7-9	TRBJ2-7	-	many	TGTGCCAGCAGCTCAACAGGGCGCGAGCAGTACTTC	CASSSTGREQYF
TRBV9	TRBJ1-4	-	-	TGTGCCAGCAGCGTGACAGGTGACCTAAATGAAAAACTGTTTTTT	CASSVTGDLNEKLFF
TRBV7-9	TRBJ2-5	TRBD2	many	TGTGCCAGCAGCTTAGCCTTGGGGGGGGAGTACTTC	CASSLALGGEYF
TRBV27	TRBJ2-3	-	-	TGTGCCAGCATCGCTGGCAGGACCAGCACAGATACGCAGTATTTT	CASIAGRTSTDTQYF